These T cell receptor beta chains were read from a single sample in a study of response to subunit inactivated influenza vaccine. TCRdb re-called the RT-PCR reads through MiXCR, storing one row per CDR3 protein. Counted here are roughly 500,000 distinct CDR3 sequences, 20% to 25% occurring once; the ten biggest clones make up 2.8%. This sample also belongs to another study, concerning T cells expressing NK-cell markers.

The starting material was CD4+ T cells sorted from PBMCs, obtained roughly 12 days after vaccination. These receptors were collected from a man aged 50-59 years who received an inactivated influenza vaccine. Both conserved end residues are part of each CDR3. D genes are given only for firm matches. Expanded clones get a size class; other rows say once, few or many, or leave the size out.

j_call v_call clone_size d_call cdr3_aa cdr3_nt
TRBJ2-4 TRBV12-3/TRBV12-4 NA NA CASNLGGVGGNIQYF TGTGCCAGCAATCTCGGAGGAGTAGGGGGGAACATTCAGTACTTC
TRBJ2-1 TRBV12-5 few TRBD2 CASGLGLPYNEQFF TGTGCTAGTGGTCTGGGACTACCCTACAATGAGCAGTTCTTC
TRBJ2-3 TRBV10-1 NA NA CASSEFRGPSTDTQYF TGCGCCAGCAGTGAGTTCCGGGGGCCCTCCACAGATACGCAGTATTTT
TRBJ2-4 TRBV7-2 few TRBD1 CASSLRDRGNIQYF TGTGCCAGCAGCTTAAGGGACAGGGGAAACATTCAGTACTTC
TRBJ2-7 TRBV5-1 NA NA CASSLVLDPTYEQYF TGCGCCAGCAGCTTGGTCCTAGACCCAACCTACGAGCAGTACTTC
TRBJ2-7 TRBV7-8 few TRBD1 CASSGRDRFFYEQYF TGTGCCAGCAGCGGCCGGGACAGGTTCTTCTACGAGCAGTACTTC
TRBJ2-1 TRBV5-1 NA NA CASSLGRMDNEQFF TGCGCCAGCAGCTTGGGTAGGATGGACAATGAGCAGTTCTTC
TRBJ2-1 TRBV12-3/TRBV12-4 few TRBD2 CASMRTSGRMGYNEQFF TGTGCCAGCATGAGAACTAGCGGGAGAATGGGTTACAATGAGCAGTTCTTC
TRBJ2-6 TRBV20-1 few NA CSAPSLQGANVLTF TGCAGTGCTCCCTCCCTACAGGGGGCCAACGTCCTGACTTTC
TRBJ1-1 TRBV7-3 NA NA CASSSQGMTEAFF TGTGCCAGCAGCTCGCAGGGGATGACTGAAGCTTTCTTT
TRBJ2-5 TRBV20-1 NA NA CSARDPGRRETQYF TGCAGTGCTAGAGATCCTGGTCGGAGAGAGACCCAGTACTTC
TRBJ2-7 TRBV3-1 NA NA CASSAGPGYGEQYF TGTGCCAGCAGTGCAGGGCCAGGATATGGCGAGCAGTACTTC
TRBJ2-4 TRBV20-1 NA NA CSARGLGGNIQYF TGCAGTGCTAGAGGACTAGGTGGGAACATTCAGTACTTC
TRBJ2-3 TRBV6-6 NA NA CATRRLSTDTQYF TGTGCCACCCGGCGACTCAGTACAGATACGCAGTATTTT
TRBJ2-7 TRBV10-3 NA TRBD2 CAITSGSSYEQYF TGTGCCATCACTAGCGGATCCTCCTACGAGCAGTACTTC
TRBJ2-3 TRBV28 NA NA CASSLAGTAATDTPYF TGTGCCAGCAGTTTGGCCGGGACCGCAGCCACAGATACGCCGTATTTT
TRBJ2-3 TRBV20-1 NA NA CSARETGTDTQYF TGCAGTGCTAGAGAGACAGGAACAGATACGCAGTATTTT
TRBJ2-3 TRBV5-1 many TRBD2 CASSWPLLAGGPTDTQYF TGCGCCAGCAGCTGGCCTCTCCTAGCGGGGGGCCCCACAGATACGCAGTATTTT
TRBJ1-1 TRBV7-2 few NA CASSLGRPTTEAFF TGTGCCAGCAGCCTGGGACGTCCGACCACTGAAGCTTTCTTT
TRBJ2-7 TRBV5-1 NA TRBD2 CASSWAQGLGSYEQYF TGCGCCAGCAGCTGGGCCCAGGGACTAGGGTCCTACGAGCAGTACTTC
TRBJ2-2 TRBV9 few TRBD2 CASSVATGGNTGELFF TGTGCCAGCAGCGTAGCTACGGGGGGGAACACCGGGGAGCTGTTTTTT
TRBJ2-1 TRBV7-2 NA NA CASSLGRGGGEQFF TGTGCCAGCAGCTTAGGTAGGGGGGGCGGTGAGCAGTTCTTC
TRBJ2-3 TRBV7-6 NA NA CASSPLGRGGTDTQYF TGTGCCAGCAGCCCACTAGGACGGGGCGGCACAGATACGCAGTATTTT
TRBJ1-4 TRBV7-6 NA TRBD1 CASSRTGRNEKLFF TGTGCCAGCAGCAGGACAGGGAGGAATGAAAAACTGTTTTTT
TRBJ2-7 TRBV3-1 NA NA CASSQGSRGSFEQYF TGTGCCAGCAGCCAAGGGTCAAGGGGATCCTTCGAGCAGTACTTC
TRBJ2-7 TRBV29-1 NA TRBD1 CSVAGQGDEQYF TGCAGCGTTGCTGGACAGGGCGACGAGCAGTACTTC
TRBJ1-4 TRBV20-1 NA NA CSAIRYRGPDEKLFF TGCAGTGCAATAAGATACCGGGGCCCTGATGAAAAACTGTTTTTT
TRBJ2-5 TRBV12-3/TRBV12-4 many NA CASSPWPRTEKETQYF TGTGCCAGCAGTCCTTGGCCCCGGACAGAGAAAGAGACCCAGTACTTC
TRBJ2-7 TRBV10-3 many NA CAISEIRGAYEQYF TGTGCCATCAGTGAGATCAGGGGGGCCTACGAGCAGTACTTC
TRBJ2-7 TRBV6-2/TRBV6-3 NA NA CATTRVARPYEQYF TGTGCCACCACACGGGTGGCCCGTCCCTACGAGCAGTACTTC
TRBJ1-1 TRBV20-1 NA TRBD1 CSARQGAGNTEAFF TGCAGTGCTAGACAGGGGGCTGGCAACACTGAAGCTTTCTTT
TRBJ2-1 TRBV19 few NA CATAVSPTYNEQFF TGTGCCACCGCGGTTTCGCCGACCTACAATGAGCAGTTCTTC
TRBJ2-7 TRBV20-1 NA NA CSAPDKTIYEQYF TGCAGTGCACCGGACAAGACGATCTACGAGCAGTACTTC
TRBJ1-5 TRBV4-1 few NA CASSQDLRVQPQHF TGCGCCAGCAGCCAAGATCTCAGGGTTCAGCCCCAGCATTTT
TRBJ2-3 TRBV20-1 NA TRBD2 CSASWPGLASYTQYF TGCAGTGCTAGTTGGCCGGGACTAGCTTCCTATACGCAGTATTTT
TRBJ1-2 TRBV28 few TRBD1 CASSGPGQLGYTF TGTGCCAGCAGTGGCCCGGGACAGCTTGGCTACACCTTC
TRBJ1-5 TRBV28 few TRBD1 CASSSPGQGQPQHF TGTGCCAGCAGTTCACCGGGACAGGGACAGCCCCAGCATTTT
TRBJ2-2 TRBV4-1 few TRBD1 CASSHDDRVITGELFF TGCGCCAGCAGCCACGACGACAGGGTGATCACCGGGGAGCTGTTTTTT
TRBJ2-1 TRBV12-3/TRBV12-4 few NA CASSTSNSDEQFF TGTGCCAGCTCCACCTCAAATAGCGATGAGCAGTTCTTC
TRBJ1-5 TRBV4-1 few TRBD1 CASSPTGGGGQPQHF TGCGCCAGCTCTCCGACAGGGGGAGGGGGTCAGCCCCAGCATTTT
TRBJ2-1 TRBV6-5 NA TRBD2 CASSSTSGSGEQFF TGTGCCAGCAGTTCGACTAGCGGGAGTGGTGAGCAGTTCTTC
TRBJ2-1 TRBV12-3/TRBV12-4 NA TRBD2 CASSPVGGIYNEQFF TGTGCCAGCAGTCCGGTGGGGGGGATTTACAATGAGCAGTTCTTC
TRBJ2-3 TRBV15 NA NA CATSSRTGGEDTQYF TGTGCCACCAGCTCTCGAACAGGGGGGGAAGATACGCAGTATTTT
TRBJ2-6 TRBV11-2 NA NA CASSPGGFSSGAIVLTF TGTGCCAGCAGCCCTGGGGGCTTCTCCTCTGGGGCCATCGTCCTGACTTTC
TRBJ1-1 TRBV28 NA NA CASSLVVTEAFF TGTGCCAGCAGTTTGGTAGTAACTGAAGCTTTCTTT
TRBJ2-7 TRBV28 few TRBD2 CASSSAERGREQYF TGTGCCAGCAGTTCCGCGGAGCGGGGCAGGGAGCAGTACTTC
TRBJ2-2 TRBV5-1 many NA CASSLYKNTGELFF TGCGCCAGCAGCTTGTACAAGAACACCGGGGAGCTGTTTTTT
TRBJ1-1 TRBV7-2 NA NA CASSTPGHRNTEAFF TGTGCCAGCAGCACTCCGGGACATAGGAACACTGAAGCTTTCTTT
TRBJ2-1 TRBV7-9 NA NA CASSLGWGHDEQFF TGTGCCAGCAGCCTAGGATGGGGACACGATGAGCAGTTCTTC
TRBJ1-6 TRBV20-1 once NA CSARDGRRSSYNSPLHF TGCAGTGCTAGAGATGGACGGAGGAGCTCCTATAATTCACCCCTCCACTTT
TRBJ2-1 TRBV25-1 NA TRBD1 CASAPDPGTGSYNEQFF TGTGCCAGCGCCCCTGACCCCGGGACAGGGTCCTACAATGAGCAGTTCTTC